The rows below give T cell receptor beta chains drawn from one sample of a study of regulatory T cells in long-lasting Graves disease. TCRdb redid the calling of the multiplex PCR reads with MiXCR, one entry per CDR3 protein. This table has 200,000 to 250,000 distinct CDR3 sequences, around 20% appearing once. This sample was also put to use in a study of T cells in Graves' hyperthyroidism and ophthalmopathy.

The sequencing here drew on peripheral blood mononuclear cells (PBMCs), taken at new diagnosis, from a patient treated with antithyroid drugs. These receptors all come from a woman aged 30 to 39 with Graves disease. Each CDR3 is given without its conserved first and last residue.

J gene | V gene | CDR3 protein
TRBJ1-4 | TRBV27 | ASSLGGLGEKLF
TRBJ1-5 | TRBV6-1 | ASSEREGGAYVQPQH
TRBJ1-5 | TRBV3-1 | ASSQATGNQPQH
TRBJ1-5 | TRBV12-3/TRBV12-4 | ASAGGNNQPQH
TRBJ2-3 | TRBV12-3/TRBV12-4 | ASSLWGGTDTQY
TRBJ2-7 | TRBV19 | ASSQKGNYEQY
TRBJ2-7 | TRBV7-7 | ASKRRGPALSYEQY
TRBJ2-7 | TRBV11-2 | ASSQRAGLSSYEQY
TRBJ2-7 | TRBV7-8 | ASSLGGVIGQPAFYEQY
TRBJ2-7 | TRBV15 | ATRQSGTYEQY
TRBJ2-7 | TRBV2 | ASSSGRVTSGISSYEQY
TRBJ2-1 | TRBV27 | ASRLTGSSYNEQF
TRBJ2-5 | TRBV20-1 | SARDGTGQETQY
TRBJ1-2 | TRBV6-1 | ASSAHLYGYT
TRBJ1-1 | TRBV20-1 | SGGGQIWSEAF
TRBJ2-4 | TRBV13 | ASSGDGGKNIQY
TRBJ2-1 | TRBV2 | ASSESGTDNEQF
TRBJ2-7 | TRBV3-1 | ASSRGQGNYEQY
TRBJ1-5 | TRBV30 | AWSADSLSNQPQH
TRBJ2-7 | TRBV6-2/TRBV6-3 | ASSALSGAREEQY
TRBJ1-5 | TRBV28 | ASSWTGPYQPQH
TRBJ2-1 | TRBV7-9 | ASSLGREQGGQF
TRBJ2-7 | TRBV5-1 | ASSPDGQGPYEQY
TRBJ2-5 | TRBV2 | ASSLGDRGVETQY
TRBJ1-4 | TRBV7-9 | ASSSRQGREKLF
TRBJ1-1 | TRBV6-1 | ASSEVGLGQALEAF
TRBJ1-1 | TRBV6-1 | ASSKTGTGSTEAF
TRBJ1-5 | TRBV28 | ASSHPQGGGQPQH
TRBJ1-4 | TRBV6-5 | ASSYSLQGSTNEKPF